This T cell receptor (beta chain) was recorded in a study of tumor and adjacent non-tumor tissue in lung cancer. Turning to the study itself: Histology: about a dozen adenocarcinoma, a couple of squamous cell carcinoma, 1 small cell lung cancer. The patients, around 9 men and a few women, were about 30 to 76 with stage I to III disease.

The V gene's germline CDR1 is MNHEY and CDR2 SVGAGI. Germline trimming cut 4 bases from V and 2 bases from J; bases unmatched to any gene: 1. The CDR3 sequence is 15 residues long. A modified ARM-PCR protocol with three rounds of nested PCR amplified TCRbeta. TCRdb redid the calling of the multiplex PCR reads with MiXCR, one entry per CDR3 protein. The table records tens of thousands of distinct CDR3 sequences, less than 75% of them present only once. The table lists this clonotype with a few counts. This sample's RNA came from whole unsorted tissue. This sequence originates from a man between 60 and 75 years old with non-small cell lung cancer. V gene TRBV6-5 combines with J gene TRBJ2-1; TRBD2 matches 11 bases. Sequenced: lung tumor tissue. Here the CDR3 reads CASSLLAGAYNEQFF. The DNA of the CDR3 is TGTGCCAGCAGTTTACTAGCGGGGGCCTACAATGAGCAGTTCTTC.